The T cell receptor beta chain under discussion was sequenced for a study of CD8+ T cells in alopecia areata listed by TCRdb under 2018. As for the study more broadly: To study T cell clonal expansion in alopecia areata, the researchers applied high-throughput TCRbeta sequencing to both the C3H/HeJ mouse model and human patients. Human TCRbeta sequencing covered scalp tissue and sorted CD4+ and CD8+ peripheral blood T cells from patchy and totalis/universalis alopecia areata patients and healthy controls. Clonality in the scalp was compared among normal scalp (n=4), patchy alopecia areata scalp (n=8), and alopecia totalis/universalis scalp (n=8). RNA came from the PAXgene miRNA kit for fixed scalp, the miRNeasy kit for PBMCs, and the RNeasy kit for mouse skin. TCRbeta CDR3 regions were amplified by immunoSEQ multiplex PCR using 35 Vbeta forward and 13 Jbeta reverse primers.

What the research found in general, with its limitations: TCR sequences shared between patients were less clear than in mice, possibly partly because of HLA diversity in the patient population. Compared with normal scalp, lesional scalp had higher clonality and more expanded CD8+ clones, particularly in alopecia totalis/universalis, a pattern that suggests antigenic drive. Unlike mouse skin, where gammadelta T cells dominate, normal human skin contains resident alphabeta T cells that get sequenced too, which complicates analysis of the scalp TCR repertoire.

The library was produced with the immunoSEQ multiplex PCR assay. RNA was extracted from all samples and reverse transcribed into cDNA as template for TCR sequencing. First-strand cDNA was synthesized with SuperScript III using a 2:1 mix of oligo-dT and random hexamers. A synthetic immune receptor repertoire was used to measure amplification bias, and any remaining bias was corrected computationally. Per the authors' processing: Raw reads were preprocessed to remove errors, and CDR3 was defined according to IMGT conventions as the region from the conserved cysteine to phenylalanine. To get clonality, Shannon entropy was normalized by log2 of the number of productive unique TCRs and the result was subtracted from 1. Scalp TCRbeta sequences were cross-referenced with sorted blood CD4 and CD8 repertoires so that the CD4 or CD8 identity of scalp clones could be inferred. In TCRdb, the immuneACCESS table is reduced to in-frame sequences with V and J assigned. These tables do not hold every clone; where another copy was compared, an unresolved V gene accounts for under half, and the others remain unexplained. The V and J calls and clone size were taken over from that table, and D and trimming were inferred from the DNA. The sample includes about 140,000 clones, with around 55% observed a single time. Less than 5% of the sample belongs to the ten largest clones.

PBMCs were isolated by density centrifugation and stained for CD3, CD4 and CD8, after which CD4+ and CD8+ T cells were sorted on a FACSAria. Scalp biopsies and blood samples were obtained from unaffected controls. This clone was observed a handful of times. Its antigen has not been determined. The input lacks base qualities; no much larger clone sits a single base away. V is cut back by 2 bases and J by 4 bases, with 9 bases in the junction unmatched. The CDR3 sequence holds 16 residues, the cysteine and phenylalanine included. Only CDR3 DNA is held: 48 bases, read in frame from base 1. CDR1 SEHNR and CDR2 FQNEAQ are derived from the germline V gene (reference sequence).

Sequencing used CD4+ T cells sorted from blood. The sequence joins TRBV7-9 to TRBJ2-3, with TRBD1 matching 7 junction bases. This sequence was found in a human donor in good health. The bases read TGTGCCAGCAGCTTATTAGGGGGCCGATCCGCAGATACGCAGTATTTT. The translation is CASSLLGGRSADTQYF.